This entry lists 32 T cell receptor beta chains sequenced from one sample in a study of shared clonotypes between healthy human individuals. The table came from immunoSEQ multiplex PCR; TCRdb's copy has only in-frame clones and leaves some out. The data show about 450,000 clones, roughly three quarters seen once. The specimen was PBMCs. The receptors were gathered from a woman in her thirties or forties in good health. Some clones in this sample may be carry-over from other donors' samples.

V and J are TRBV12-5 and TRBJ2-1, with a weak D call TRBD2 (6 bases). The germline CDR1 and CDR2 sequences are LGHNT and FRNRAP. The CDR3 has 15 amino acids. Trimming stripped 4 bases from V and 6 bases from J, with 16 bases between. CDR3 in DNA: TGTGCTAGTGGTTGGGGGGATTTCGCCTCCAATGAGCAGTTCTTC. Translating gives CASGWGDFASNEQFF.

V usage is TRBV10-3 and J usage is TRBJ2-7, with TRBD2 as a possible D gene (6 bases). There are 13 residues in the CDR3. V was cut by 0 bases and J by 7 bases, with 10 bases left in between. CDR1 ENHRY and CDR2 SYGVKD come from the germline V gene. The CDR3 bases are TGTGCCATCAGTGAGTCCATGGCGGGGGAGCAGTACTTC. Its protein product is CAISESMAGEQYF.

This clone showed up just once. The chain is built from TRBV29-1 and TRBJ1-1, with TRBD1 matching over 9 bases. J gave up 1 base and V 7 bases, and 4 bases lay outside the gene matches. CDR3 length: 13 residues. Germline-derived CDR1 and CDR2 are SQVTM and ANQGSEA. In DNA, the CDR3 is TGCAGCGGCCGACAGGGGGGGAACACTGAAGCTTTCTTT. The encoded protein is CSGRQGGNTEAFF.

In its sample, this clone was seen a few times. The J gene is TRBJ1-5, the V gene TRBV30; 8 positions agree with TRBD1. After removal of 5 bases from V and 2 bases from J, the junction contained 2 bases not matched to a gene. Germline V gene data show CDR1 as GTSNPN and CDR2 as SVGIG (reference sequence). The CDR3 is made up of 13 amino acids. The CDR3: CAWDRGGNQPQHF. The CDR3 DNA reads as TGTGCCTGGGACAGGGGAGGCAATCAGCCCCAGCATTTT.

The chain recombines TRBV4-3 with TRBJ1-4, with D unresolved. The CDR3 sequence is 15 residues long. Germline V gene lookup returns CDR1 LGHNA and CDR2 YSLEER. V was cut by 5 bases and J by 0 bases, with 10 bases left in between. The CDR3 DNA reads as TGCGCCAGCAGCGGCCGGGCTACAACTAATGAAAAACTGTTTTTT. Its protein is CASSGRATTNEKLFF.

In this sample, this clone turned up a few times. The chain has TRBV5-1 and TRBJ2-1, with unresolved D. Trimming shortened V by 5 bases and J by 0 bases, and 15 bases separated the two germline ends. The CDR3 has 16 amino acids. CDR1 and CDR2 (germline): SGHRS, YFSETQ. CDR3 loop: CASRPVSSSSYNEQFF. The CDR3 nucleotides are TGCGCCAGCAGACCCGTGTCCTCCAGCTCCTACAATGAGCAGTTCTTC.

J is TRBJ2-3 and V is TRBV6-4, with D perhaps being TRBD1 or TRBD2 (5 bases each). V lost 4 bases to trimming and J lost 6 bases, with 11 bases between them. The germline V gene has CDR1 MRHNA and CDR2 SNTAGT. There are 13 residues in the CDR3. The CDR3 is CASSGDLGDTQYF. DNA for the CDR3: TGTGCCAGCAGTGGGGACCTCGGGGATACGCAGTATTTT.

This chain uses TRBV5-4 with TRBJ1-1; the match to TRBD1 covers 7 bases. CDR1 and CDR2 from the germline V gene are SGHNT and YYREEE (reference sequence). The CDR3 loop spans 12 amino acids. The trim removed 5 bases at V and 9 bases at J, leaving 7 bases unmatched. DNA for the CDR3: TGTGCCAGCAGTAGGGACAGAGTGAAAGCTTTCTTT. Its translation: CASSRDRVKAFF.

V gene TRBV30 combines with J gene TRBJ2-2, with D maybe TRBD1 (6 bases). V was trimmed by 5 bases and J by 2 bases, leaving 12 bases between them. CDR1 GTSNPN and CDR2 SVGIG come from the germline V gene (reference sequence). The CDR3 has 14 residues. This CDR3 reads CAWGQPFNTGELFF. The CDR3, as DNA: TGTGCCTGGGGACAGCCCTTTAACACCGGGGAGCTGTTTTTT. Full variable domain (rest looked up from reference TRBV30 and TRBJ2-2): SQTIHQWPATLVQPVGSPLSLECTVEGTSNPNLYWYRQAAGRGLQLLFYSVGIGQISSEVPQNLSASRPQDRQFILSSKKLLLSDSGFYLCAWGQPFNTGELFFGEGSRLTVL.

The chain is built from TRBV15 and TRBJ2-7, with a possible D match to TRBD1 (7 bases). The V and J ends lost 1 base and 1 base respectively, with 11 bases between them. The length of the CDR3 is 15 residues. CDR1 and CDR2 from the germline V gene are LNHNV and YYDKDF (reference sequence). The CDR3 DNA is TGTGCCACCAGCAGAGGCGGGACAGCTTCCTACGAGCAGTACTTC. Its translation: CATSRGGTASYEQYF.

V is TRBV10-2 and J is TRBJ2-1, with D possibly TRBD2 on 6 matching bases. Germline lookup yields CDR1 WSHSY and CDR2 SAAADI. Trimming stripped 1 base from V and 15 bases from J, with 16 bases between. CDR3 length: 13 residues. Here the CDR3 reads CASSEFLTGGPFF. DNA for the CDR3: TGCGCCAGCAGTGAGTTCCTGACCGGGGGTCCGTTCTTC.

Details on this clone: The junction departs from germline at one end; a sequencing error may be responsible. The chain is built from TRBV6-1 and TRBJ1-1; D is possibly TRBD1 (5 bases). The CDR3 length is 14 residues. CDR1 is MNHNS, CDR2 SASEGT, per germline. This chain's CDR3 is CASREAGLNTEAFF. The CDR3 bases are TGTGCCAGCAGGGAAGCGGGGCTGAACACTGAAGCTTTCTTT.

The chain carries TRBV19 and TRBJ1-5, with unresolved D. Germline V CDR1 and CDR2: LNHDA, SQIVND (reference sequence). This CDR3 spans 13 amino acids. V gave up 3 bases and J gave up 5 bases, with 8 bases separating them. The CDR3 sequence is CASSIVLDQPQHF. CDR3 coding DNA: TGTGCCAGTAGTATTGTCCTCGATCAGCCCCAGCATTTT.

This rearrangement joins TRBV9 to TRBJ2-5, with 11 positions matching TRBD2. Germline V gene data show CDR1 as SGDLS and CDR2 as YYNGEE. The CDR3 consists of 17 residues. Trimming removed 3 bases from V and 1 base from J; junction bases left unmatched: 8. CDR3 in amino acids: CASSDGLAGLTQETQYF. For the CDR3, the DNA is TGTGCCAGCAGCGACGGACTAGCGGGTCTAACCCAAGAGACCCAGTACTTC.

The chain combines TRBV5-1 with TRBJ2-7; tentatively, D is TRBD2 (6 bases). The CDR3 is 14 amino acids. The V end was cut by 0 bases, the J end by 1 base, with 8 bases between. The germline V gene encodes CDR1 SGHRS and CDR2 YFSETQ. CDR3 amino acids: CASSLVGTSYEQYF. For the CDR3, the DNA is TGCGCCAGCAGCTTGGTCGGGACTTCCTACGAGCAGTACTTC.

This clone has only one observation. The sample carries other DNA sequences with the same CDR3. V and J are TRBV18 and TRBJ1-1, with TRBD1 identical over 8 bases. V shed 3 bases, J shed 4 bases, and the junction held 1 base outside the gene matches. This CDR3 has 13 residues. CDR1 is KGHSH and CDR2 is LQKENI in the germline V gene. DNA for the CDR3: TGTGCCAGCTCACCCACAGGGGGCACTGAAGCTTTCTTT. It encodes CASSPTGGTEAFF.

The rearrangement links TRBV18 to TRBJ1-1, with D possibly being TRBD1 (5 bases). Between the trimmed V and J ends, which lost 2 bases and 1 base, there was a span of 11 bases. The V gene's germline CDR1 is KGHSH and CDR2 LQKENI. The CDR3 runs 15 residues. The CDR3 DNA reads TGTGCCAGCTCACCAGAGGGACGGACGAACACTGAAGCTTTCTTT. Its protein is CASSPEGRTNTEAFF.

Only one count was recorded for this clone. CDR3 nucleotide sequence: TGTGCCAGTAGTATCAGAGCGGGAGGAGTAGATACGCAGTATTTT. Its translation: CASSIRAGGVDTQYF. This rearrangement joins TRBV19 to TRBJ2-3; TRBD2 matches at 9 bases. V trimming: 3 bases; J trimming: 5 bases; junction bases outside the gene matches: 6. The CDR3 has 15 amino acids. In germline, CDR1 is LNHDA, CDR2 SQIVND (reference sequence).

The V call is TRBV5-4, the J call TRBJ2-7; 7 bases fit TRBD2. V dropped 2 bases and J dropped 3; count of bases not matched to a gene: 8. The germline CDR1 and CDR2 sequences are SGHNT and YYREEE (reference sequence). This CDR3 is built from 15 residues. CDR3 sequence: CASSLEGGGSYEQYF. DNA of the CDR3: TGTGCCAGCAGCTTAGAGGGTGGCGGGAGCTACGAGCAGTACTTC.

In regard to this clone: Different DNA sequences within this sample yield the same CDR3. The chain uses TRBV19 and TRBJ2-7; 9 bases are shared with TRBD2. Germline assignment: CDR1 LNHDA and CDR2 SQIVND (reference sequence). With 3 bases clipped from V and 1 base from J, the junction kept 4 bases outside the gene matches. The CDR3 runs 15 residues. The CDR3 spells CASSIASGRSYEQYF. The CDR3 nucleotides read TGTGCCAGTAGTATCGCCAGCGGGAGGTCCTACGAGCAGTACTTC.

V is TRBV5-4 and J is TRBJ2-1; TRBD1 matches at 8 bases. The ends lost 4 bases at V and 4 bases at J; junction bases unmatched: 7. Germline CDR1 reads SGHNT; CDR2 reads YYREEE (reference sequence). The CDR3 has 15 residues. This CDR3 is CASSKGTGEYNEQFF. For the CDR3, the DNA is TGTGCCAGCAGCAAAGGGACAGGAGAATACAATGAGCAGTTCTTC.

The CDR3 sequence is CASSLGPVTSGRDNEQFF. CDR3 bases: TGTGCCAGCAGCTTGGGTCCCGTGACTAGCGGGAGGGACAATGAGCAGTTCTTC. The gene calls are TRBV5-4 and TRBJ2-1; TRBD2 matches at 14 bases. This CDR3 is built from 18 residues. Germline V gives CDR1 SGHNT, CDR2 YYREEE (reference sequence). V lost 0 bases to trimming and J lost 5 bases; unmatched junction nucleotides: 7.

In this sample, this clone turned up a few times. This chain connects TRBV30 to TRBJ1-4, with no clear D. The germline V gene encodes CDR1 GTSNPN and CDR2 SVGIG (reference sequence). The CDR3 has 12 residues. Deletions cut 3 bases from V and 7 bases from J, with 9 bases between. CDR3 nucleotide sequence: TGTGCCTGGAGCTTGTTACCTGAAAAACTGTTTTTT. Amino acid sequence: CAWSLLPEKLFF.

The CDR3 sequence is CASSIESGTPTYEQYF. The DNA for the CDR3 is TGTGCCAGTAGTATAGAGTCCGGGACACCAACCTACGAGCAGTACTTC. The chain recombines TRBV19 with TRBJ2-7, with D perhaps TRBD1 (6 bases). V was cut by 0 bases and J by 2 bases, with 14 bases left in between. CDR1 is LNHDA and CDR2 is SQIVND in the germline V gene (reference sequence). This CDR3 comprises 16 residues.

This chain joins TRBV6-1 and TRBJ1-4, with 12 bases matching TRBD1. The CDR3 has 14 residues. Germline V CDR1 and CDR2: MNHNS, SASEGT. The ends lost 6 bases at V and 5 bases at J; junction bases unmatched: 1. The CDR3 sequence: CASRGTGGNEKLFF. The CDR3 DNA reads TGTGCCAGCAGGGGGACAGGGGGCAATGAAAAACTGTTTTTT.

This sequence joins TRBV30 and TRBJ2-5; D call uncertain. The tail of the sequence fits TRBJ2-7 better, so the J call may be wrong. Germline V gene sequence: CDR1 GTSNPN, CDR2 SVGIG (reference sequence). The CDR3 has 10 amino acids. The CDR3 bases are TGTGCCTGGAGCGGCCACGAGCAGTACTTC. Translation gives CAWSGHEQYF.

The CDR3 DNA reads TGTGCCAGTAGATCCCTTAGGACTAGCGGGAGGGGCACCGGGGAGCTGTTTTTT. This codes for CASRSLRTSGRGTGELFF. The chain has TRBV19 and TRBJ2-2; 15 bases are a match to TRBD2. There are 18 residues in the CDR3. In germline, CDR1 is LNHDA, CDR2 SQIVND (reference sequence). V gave up 6 bases and J gave up 4 bases; unmatched junction bases: 9.

The chain couples TRBV6-5 to TRBJ1-4, with D possibly being TRBD1 (6 bases). The CDR3 spans 15 residues. V was trimmed by 0 bases and J by 6 bases, leaving 11 bases between them. Per the germline V gene, CDR1 is MNHEY and CDR2 is SVGAGI. The CDR3 region is CASSYSIQGYEKLFF. CDR3 coding DNA: TGTGCCAGCAGTTACTCGATACAGGGTTATGAAAAACTGTTTTTT.

The rearrangement joins TRBV11-2 to TRBJ1-1; D remains ambiguous. From germline, CDR1 is SGHAT and CDR2 FQNNGV. V lost 0 bases to trimming and J lost 11 bases, with 16 bases between them. This CDR3 region has 14 residues. CDR3 amino acids: CASSLEGMGGRAFF. The CDR3 DNA reads as TGTGCCAGCAGCTTAGAGGGAATGGGCGGGCGGGCTTTCTTT.

This chain joins TRBV7-9 and TRBJ2-2; D unclear. V was trimmed by 11 bases and J by 3 bases, leaving 10 bases between them. CDR3 size: 12 residues. Germline loops: CDR1 SEHNR, CDR2 FQNEAQ (reference sequence). CDR3 residues: CALSGYTGELFF. In DNA, the CDR3 is TGTGCCCTCAGTGGGTACACCGGGGAGCTGTTTTTT.

V usage is TRBV18 and J usage is TRBJ1-2; D is possibly TRBD1 (6 bases). CDR3 length: 17 amino acids. CDR1 is KGHSH, CDR2 LQKENI, per germline. Trimming shortened V by 3 bases and J by 0 bases, and 17 bases separated the two germline ends. The DNA of the CDR3 is TGTGCCAGCTCACCGCTCGCAGGGGACCCGTCTAACTATGGCTACACCTTC. It codes for CASSPLAGDPSNYGYTF.

This sequence joins TRBV15 and TRBJ1-1, with D perhaps matching TRBD1 (5 bases). CDR1 LNHNV and CDR2 YYDKDF come from the germline V gene (reference sequence). This CDR3 contains 14 residues. Trimming left V 0 bases short and J 7 bases short, with 12 bases between. The CDR3 nucleotides are TGTGCCACCAGCAGAGATAGGGGAAAGGGTGAAGCTTTCTTT. Encoded protein: CATSRDRGKGEAFF.